This TCR beta chain derives from a study of T cell responses to AZD1222 COVID-19 vaccine. Whole-study results and caveats: The CD4 TCRs associated with vaccination extended across spike and predominated at 160-218 and 743-854. Clonal diversity was possibly underestimated, and white British individuals and females predominated among donors.

The CDR3 sequence is 16 residues long. Germline assignment: CDR1 LGHDT and CDR2 YNNKEL (reference sequence). The ends were cut back, 0 bases at V and 9 bases at J, with 19 bases in the middle. Sequencing used immunoSEQ multiplex PCR; TCRdb keeps in-frame clones, though not all of them. The table has over 150,000 clones, less than 90% seen once; the top ten hold 3% to 3.5%. In regard to this clone: Its specificity is not known.

This sequence was found in an adult in good health. Sample: peripheral blood, taken on day 0 of AZD1222 vaccination. V is TRBV3-1 (or the pseudogene TRBV3-2) and J is TRBJ2-3, with D perhaps TRBD2 (7 bases). CDR3 region: CASSQDNRGALRTQYF. The CDR3, as DNA: TGTGCCAGCAGCCAAGATAATCGGGGGGCATTGAGGACGCAGTATTTT.